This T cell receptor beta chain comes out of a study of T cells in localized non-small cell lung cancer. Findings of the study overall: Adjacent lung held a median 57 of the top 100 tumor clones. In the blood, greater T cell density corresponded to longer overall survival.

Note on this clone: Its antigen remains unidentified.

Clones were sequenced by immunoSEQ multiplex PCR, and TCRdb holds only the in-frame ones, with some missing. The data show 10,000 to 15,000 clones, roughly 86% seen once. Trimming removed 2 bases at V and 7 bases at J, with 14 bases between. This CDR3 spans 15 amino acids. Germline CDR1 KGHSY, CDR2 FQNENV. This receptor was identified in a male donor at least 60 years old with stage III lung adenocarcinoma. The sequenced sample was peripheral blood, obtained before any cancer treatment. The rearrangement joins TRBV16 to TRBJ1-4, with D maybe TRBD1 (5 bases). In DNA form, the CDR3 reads TGTGCCAGCAGCCAAAAGGGAAGGAGGGGTGAAAAACTGTTTTTT. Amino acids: CASSQKGRRGEKLFF. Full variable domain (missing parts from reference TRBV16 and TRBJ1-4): GEEVAQTPKHLVRGEGQKAKLYCAPIKGHSYVFWYQQVLKNEFKFLISFQNENVFDETGMPKERFSAKCLPNSPCSLEIQATKLEDSAVYFCASSQKGRRGEKLFFGSGTQLSVL.